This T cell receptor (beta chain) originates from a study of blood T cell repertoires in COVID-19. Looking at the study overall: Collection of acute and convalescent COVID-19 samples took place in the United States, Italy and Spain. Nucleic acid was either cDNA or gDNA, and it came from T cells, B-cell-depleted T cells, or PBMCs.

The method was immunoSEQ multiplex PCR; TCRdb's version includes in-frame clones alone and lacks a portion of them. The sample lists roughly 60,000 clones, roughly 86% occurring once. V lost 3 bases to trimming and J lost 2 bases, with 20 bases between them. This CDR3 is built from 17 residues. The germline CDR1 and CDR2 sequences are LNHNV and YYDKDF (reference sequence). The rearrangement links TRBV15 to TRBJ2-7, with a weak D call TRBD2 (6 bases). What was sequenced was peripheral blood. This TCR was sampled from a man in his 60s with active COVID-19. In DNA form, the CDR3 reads TGTGCCACCAGCAGCCACAGAGCGGGCCAGAGGACCTACGAGCAGTACTTC. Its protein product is CATSSHRAGQRTYEQYF.